The 9 T cell receptor beta chains in this list originate from one sample, sequenced in a study of blood T cell repertoires in COVID-19. Profiled with immunoSEQ multiplex PCR; TCRdb holds only in-frame clones, not every one. The data contain about 160,000 clones, around 82% of them singletons. What was sequenced was PBMCs or T cells enriched from blood (not recorded which). The receptors shown here come from a man in his forties or fifties who had recovered from COVID-19.

This clone was counted between two and nine times. J is TRBJ1-1 and V is TRBV6-5; the match to TRBD1 covers 9 bases. With V trimmed by 6 bases and J by 8 bases, 10 bases remained unmatched. The CDR3 covers 14 residues. CDR1 MNHEY and CDR2 SVGAGI come from the germline V gene. This CDR3 reads CASSPGQGLREAFF. The CDR3 bases are TGTGCCAGCAGCCCAGGACAGGGGCTGAGGGAAGCTTTCTTT.

The genes are TRBV2 and TRBJ1-5; tentatively, D is TRBD1 (5 bases). The CDR3 covers 13 residues. Germline CDR1 and CDR2: SNHLY and FYNNEI. The V and J ends lost 4 bases and 9 bases respectively, with 13 bases between them. This CDR3 is CASSGDFFRPQHF. Written as DNA, the CDR3 is TGTGCCAGCAGTGGGGACTTTTTCAGGCCCCAGCATTTT.

V gene TRBV19 combines with J gene TRBJ2-1, with 10 bases lining up with TRBD2. With V trimmed by 3 bases and J by 5 bases, 4 bases remained unmatched. The CDR3 consists of 15 residues. In germline, CDR1 is LNHDA, CDR2 SQIVND (reference sequence). The CDR3, as DNA: TGTGCCAGTAGTATTCCTAGCGGGGGCCACAATGAGCAGTTCTTC. It translates to CASSIPSGGHNEQFF.

The chain employs TRBV7-9 and TRBJ1-2, with 10 bases fitting TRBD1. The CDR3 length is 16 residues. Germline V gene lookup returns CDR1 SEHNR and CDR2 FQNEAQ (reference sequence). The junction had 8 bases not matched to a gene; V was cut back by 5 bases and J by 2 bases. CDR3 amino acids: CASSGDRGRFNYGYTF. CDR3 DNA sequence: TGTGCCAGCAGCGGGGACAGGGGCCGTTTCAACTATGGCTACACCTTC. The full variable domain, rest sourced from reference TRBV7-9 and TRBJ1-2, is DTGVSQNPRHKITKRGQNVTFRCDPISEHNRLYWYRQTLGQGPEFLTYFQNEAQLEKSRLLSDRFSAERPKGSFSTLEIQRTEQGDSAMYLCASSGDRGRFNYGYTFGSGTRLTVV.

V gene TRBV27 combines with J gene TRBJ1-2; no clear D. The germline V and J ends were trimmed by 4 bases and 2 bases, with 17 bases remaining between them. The length of the CDR3 is 16 residues. The germline V gene encodes CDR1 MNHEY and CDR2 SMNVEV (reference sequence). CDR3 in amino acids: CASSSLGRGKNYGYTF. The CDR3 DNA reads as TGTGCCAGCAGTTCTCTCGGACGGGGAAAGAACTATGGCTACACCTTC.

The chain recombines TRBV7-3 with TRBJ2-3, with 14 bases identical to TRBD2. V gave up 5 bases and J gave up 1 base; unmatched junction bases: 14. The germline gives CDR1 SGHTA, CDR2 FQGTGA. This CDR3 is built from 20 residues. The CDR3 DNA follows: TGTGCCAGCAGCCGCTCGACTAGCGGGGGGGCCCATGGTGGCACAGATACGCAGTATTTT. Protein: CASSRSTSGGAHGGTDTQYF. The variable domain in full, with the rest retrieved from reference TRBV7-3 and TRBJ2-3, is GAGVSQTPSNKVTEKGKYVELRCDPISGHTALYWYRQSLGQGPEFLIYFQGTGAADDSGLPNDRFFAVRPEGSVSTLKIQRTERGDSAVYLCASSRSTSGGAHGGTDTQYFGPGTRLTVL.

This rearrangement joins TRBV2 to TRBJ1-2; D ambiguous. The V and J ends lost 4 bases and 0 bases respectively, with 9 bases between them. This CDR3 has 14 amino acids. The germline gives CDR1 SNHLY, CDR2 FYNNEI. CDR3 protein: CASSVGQTNYGYTF. The DNA of the CDR3 is TGTGCCAGCAGTGTTGGCCAGACTAACTATGGCTACACCTTC. Full variable domain (missing parts from reference TRBV2 and TRBJ1-2): EPEVTQTPSHQVTQMGQEVILRCVPISNHLYFYWYRQILGQKVEFLVSFYNNEISEKSEIFDDQFSVERPDGSNFTLKIRSTKLEDSAMYFCASSVGQTNYGYTFGSGTRLTVV.

The genes are TRBV9 and TRBJ2-5; 10 nucleotides line up with TRBD2. The length of the CDR3 is 17 residues. Germline trimming cut 0 bases from V and 2 bases from J; bases unmatched to any gene: 7. The germline gives CDR1 SGDLS, CDR2 YYNGEE. The DNA for the CDR3 is TGTGCCAGCAGCGTAGGTTCTAGCGGGGGAGTTCAAGAGACCCAGTACTTC. This codes for CASSVGSSGGVQETQYF. The full variable domain, rest sourced from reference TRBV9 and TRBJ2-5, is DSGVTQTPKHLITATGQRVTLRCSPRSGDLSVYWYQQSLDQGLQFLIQYYNGEERAKGNILERFSAQQFPDLHSELNLSSLELGDSALYFCASSVGSSGGVQETQYFGPGTRLLVL.

V is TRBV7-8 and J is TRBJ2-1, with D perhaps matching TRBD2 (6 bases). The V gene lost 5 bases and the J gene lost 1 base, with 18 bases spanning the gap. Germline CDR1 SGHVS, CDR2 FQNEAQ. The CDR3 totals 17 residues. This chain's CDR3 is CASSPPVSGPSYNEQFF. The CDR3 bases are TGTGCCAGCAGCCCCCCCGTGAGCGGGCCTTCCTACAATGAGCAGTTCTTC.